These 7 T cell receptor beta chains originate from one sample sequenced in a study of blood T cell repertoires in COVID-19. TCRdb's copy holds only in-frame clones and misses some; the assay was immunoSEQ multiplex PCR. The sample has a few hundred thousand clones; 85% are singletons. Input material: peripheral blood. The receptor source for this set is a young woman with acute or convalescent COVID-19.

V and J are TRBV28 and TRBJ2-4, with 7 bases lining up with TRBD2. The length of the CDR3 is 17 residues. The germline gives CDR1 MDHEN, CDR2 SYDVKM. V shed 3 bases, J shed 1 base, and the junction held 9 bases outside the gene matches. CDR3 amino acids: CASSLAGHGGAKNIQYF. CDR3 sequence (DNA): TGTGCCAGCAGTTTGGCCGGGCACGGGGGGGCCAAAAACATTCAGTACTTC.

The rearrangement joins TRBV5-6 to TRBJ1-5; 7 bases match TRBD1. The CDR3 has 14 residues. Germline CDR1 reads SGHDT; CDR2 reads YYEEEE. Losses at the gene ends were 6 bases for V and 5 bases for J; bases not matched to a gene: 8. For the CDR3, the DNA is TGTGCCAGCAATCGCAGGGGGATCGATCAGCCCCAGCATTTT. Protein product: CASNRRGIDQPQHF. The full variable domain, with the rest looked up from reference TRBV5-6 and TRBJ1-5, is DAGVTQSPTHLIKTRGQQVTLRCSPKSGHDTVSWYQQALGQGPQFIFQYYEEEERQRGNFPDRFSGHQFPNYSSELNVNALLLGDSALYLCASNRRGIDQPQHFGDGTRLSIL.

This sequence joins TRBV21-1 and TRBJ1-2. TRBV21-1 is a listed pseudogene. The CDR3 is 11 residues long. The CDR3 here is CARGEENGYTF. In DNA form, the CDR3 reads TGTGCCAGAGGGGAGGAAAATGGCTACACCTTC.

The chain recombines TRBV6-1 with TRBJ2-3; D may be TRBD2 (5 bases). The V gene's germline CDR1 is MNHNS and CDR2 SASEGT. This CDR3 has 15 amino acids. Trimming took 1 base from V and 0 from J, leaving 8 bases between them. CDR3 in DNA: TGTGCCAGCAGTGAAGTGGGAGTTAGCACAGATACGCAGTATTTT. Amino acid sequence: CASSEVGVSTDTQYF.

J is TRBJ2-7 and V is TRBV5-1, with 9 positions matching TRBD2. The CDR3 has 14 amino acids. V was clipped by 0 bases and J by 3 bases; unmatched bases: 1. Germline lookup yields CDR1 SGHRS and CDR2 YFSETQ. Here the CDR3 reads CASSLGTSDYEQYF. The DNA for the CDR3 is TGCGCCAGCAGCTTGGGGACTAGCGACTACGAGCAGTACTTC.

This clone was seen only a few times. The chain joins TRBV19 to TRBJ2-1; D gene uncertain. Germline V lookup: CDR1 LNHDA, CDR2 SQIVND (reference sequence). Trimming pared 3 bases from V and 7 bases from J, leaving 10 bases between. The CDR3 sequence is 13 residues long. The CDR3: CASSIQRWNEQFF. CDR3 sequence (DNA): TGTGCCAGTAGTATTCAGAGGTGGAATGAGCAGTTCTTC.

This clone was counted between two and nine times. The same CDR3 arises from other DNA sequences in this sample as well. The chain has TRBV6-1 and TRBJ1-6; perhaps TRBD1 as D (6 bases). Germline CDR1 is MNHNS and CDR2 is SASEGT. CDR3 length equals 15 residues. Trimming cost V 2 bases and J 9 bases, with 14 bases left between them. Here the CDR3 DNA reads TGTGCCAGCAGTGAACCCCGGACAGCAGTTTCACCCCTCCACTTT. Its protein is CASSEPRTAVSPLHF.